The 2 T cell receptor beta chains in this list originate from one sample, sequenced in a study of T cell responses to AZD1222 COVID-19 vaccine. The repertoire was sequenced with immunoSEQ multiplex PCR; TCRdb's copy has only in-frame clones and lacks some. This sample has approximately 100,000 clones, with over 85% found just once. This sample comprised peripheral blood, obtained on day 0 of AZD1222 vaccination. These TCRs come from an adult in good health.

Only one count was recorded for this clone. The CDR3 loop is CASSMRTGSRLGANVLTF. DNA for the CDR3: TGTGCCAGTAGTATGCGGACAGGGTCCCGCCTGGGGGCCAACGTCCTGACTTTC. J is TRBJ2-6 and V is TRBV19, with TRBD1 matching 8 bases. The CDR3 has 18 amino acids. The V and J ends lost 3 bases and 4 bases, in that order; junction bases with no gene match: 11. Germline V gives CDR1 LNHDA, CDR2 SQIVND (reference sequence). The variable domain in full, with the rest retrieved from reference TRBV19 and TRBJ2-6, is DGGITQSPKYLFRKEGQNVTLSCEQNLNHDAMYWYRQDPGQGLRLIYYSQIVNDFQKGDIAEGYSVSREKKESFPLTVTSAQKNPTAFYLCASSMRTGSRLGANVLTFGAGSRLTVL.

V is TRBV11-1 and J is TRBJ1-1; possibly TRBD1 for D (5 bases). Germline CDR1 is SGHAT and CDR2 is FQDESV (reference sequence). V was trimmed by 8 bases and J by 6 bases, leaving 13 bases between them. The CDR3 is 12 residues long. CDR3: CASQGVYAEAFF. CDR3 in DNA: TGTGCCAGCCAAGGGGTCTACGCTGAAGCTTTCTTT.